This TCR beta chain was identified in a study of vaccination effects on CD4 cells after COVID-19. Turning to the study itself: It was a median of 72 days after the second dose that post-vaccine samples were obtained.

ViraFEST assay sequencing came after antigen-specific CD4+ T cells were expanded with viral peptide pools. Cells that had been cultured for roughly ten days were the source of isolated CD4+ T cells. Two doses of BNT162b2 or mRNA-1273 vaccine were administered to participants. Among the vaccine recipients, none had a prior SARS-CoV-2 infection, and nucleocapsid antibodies were negative. Days 3 and 7 were when half the medium was replaced with IL-2 medium. General study points: Limitations: small convalescent group and missing early post-infection timepoints.

This CDR3 has 13 residues. Germline CDR1 and CDR2: MNHEY and SVGAGI. Between the trimmed V and J ends, which lost 10 bases and 3 bases, there was a span of 12 bases. To note about this clone: Its antigen is not identified.

The repertoire was sequenced with immunoSEQ multiplex PCR; TCRdb's copy has only in-frame clones and lacks some. The table lists 20,000 to 25,000 clones, 60% to 80% of them singletons. This receptor was identified in a human donor who received a COVID-19 vaccine. The sample in question was CD4+ T cells from PBMCs cultured with SARS-CoV-2 spike peptides, obtained after COVID-19 vaccination. The rearrangement uses TRBV6-5 and TRBJ2-2; no clear D gene. The CDR3 here is CATRFSDTGELFF. Written as DNA, the CDR3 is TGTGCCACCCGGTTCAGCGACACCGGGGAGCTGTTTTTT.